This T cell receptor beta chain originates from a study of blood T cells in healthy people across ages. The use of a sample-barcoded 5' primer and a J-beta primer mix characterized a second PCR of about 7 to 12 cycles. TCRdb processed the 5' RACE reads anew with MiXCR; each CDR3 protein has one entry. The table has around 1,000,000 distinct CDR3 sequences, less than 25% seen once; the top ten hold around 0.75%. The sample holds a few counts of this clonotype. Its antigen remains unknown. The CDR3 is 17 amino acids. Per germline, CDR1 SEHNR and CDR2 FQNEAQ (reference sequence). With 5 bases clipped from V and 0 bases from J, the junction kept 7 bases outside the gene matches. Study results and caveats: It was held that diversity estimates obtained from one million T cells represented underestimates.

This sample was also put to use in a study of T cells of mothers and their children. This second report adds: The search for persistent microchimeric T cell clones detected none.

The sequencing input was blood. The chain couples TRBV7-9 to TRBJ1-1; 12 bases fit TRBD1. The receptor was derived from a girl between 2 and 10 years old in good health. This CDR3 reads CASSLSGTGGMNTEAFF. CDR3 nucleotides: TGTGCCAGCAGCCTCTCCGGGACAGGGGGCATGAACACTGAAGCTTTCTTT.